These 19 T cell receptor beta chains were sequenced from one sample in a study of T cell changes during pregnancy in multiple sclerosis. Repertoires were generated with immunoSEQ multiplex PCR, while TCRdb's copy carries only in-frame clones and drops some. Seen here are about 130,000 clones, less than 97% observed once, and the top ten hold over 0.35%. Material: peripheral blood, obtained after pregnancy. These receptors all come from a female donor with multiple sclerosis, enrolled in a pregnancy study.

This chain uses TRBV13 with TRBJ2-5; 8 nucleotides line up with TRBD1. Trimming cost V 4 bases and J 7 bases; bases outside gene matches: 11. Germline-derived CDR1 and CDR2 are PRHDT and FYEKMQ (reference sequence). The CDR3 loop spans 15 amino acids. CDR3 in amino acids: CASSYRGTGLGTQYF. CDR3 nucleotide sequence: TGTGCCAGCAGCTACCGGGGGACAGGCTTGGGGACCCAGTACTTC.

The chain employs TRBV5-1 and TRBJ2-2, with a weak D call TRBD2 (5 bases). CDR1 is SGHRS, CDR2 YFSETQ, per germline. Trimming shortened V by 0 bases and J by 2 bases, and 11 bases separated the two germline ends. The CDR3 has 16 amino acids. The CDR3 DNA is TGCGCCAGCAGCTTGGCCGGGAAAGTCAACACCGGGGAGCTGTTTTTT. Translating gives CASSLAGKVNTGELFF.

This chain connects TRBV21-1 to TRBJ2-1; TRBD2, the table's D call, lacks a check against the DNA. TRBV21-1 is a pseudogene. The CDR3 totals 15 residues. CDR3 coding DNA: TGTGCCAGCAGCAAAGTGACTAGCGGGAGGGATGAGCAGTTCTTC. Encoded protein: CASSKVTSGRDEQFF.

V usage is TRBV27 and J usage is TRBJ2-1, with 8 positions matching TRBD2. The V and J ends lost 5 bases and 15 bases, in that order; junction bases with no gene match: 6. The germline gives CDR1 MNHEY, CDR2 SMNVEV (reference sequence). There are 11 residues in the CDR3. This chain's CDR3 is CASSPTSEGFF. CDR3 nucleotides: TGTGCCAGCAGTCCGACTAGCGAGGGGTTCTTC.

The chain recombines TRBV4-2 with TRBJ2-7; tentative D call: TRBD1 (5 bases). In germline, CDR1 is LGHNA, CDR2 YNFKEQ. Trimming took off 0 bases at V and 5 bases at J, with 14 bases between the two ends. This CDR3 is built from 15 residues. CDR3 coding DNA: TGTGCCAGCAGCCAAGACGGGCAGGGAAACAACGAGCAGTACTTC. Translated: CASSQDGQGNNEQYF.

The V gene is TRBV4-2, the J gene TRBJ1-2; D perhaps matches TRBD1 (6 bases). CDR3 length: 15 amino acids. V was trimmed by 4 bases and J by 4 bases, leaving 16 bases between them. Germline CDR1 reads LGHNA; CDR2 reads YNFKEQ. The CDR3 protein is CASSPNRGAAYGYTF. The CDR3 DNA reads TGTGCCAGCAGCCCCAACCGGGGGGCGGCCTATGGCTACACCTTC.

The CDR3, as DNA: TGTGCCAGCAGCCACCTGACAGGGGGCGAGGAAAAACTGTTTTTT. This encodes CASSHLTGGEEKLFF. This chain uses TRBV4-2 with TRBJ1-4, with TRBD1 matching over 10 bases. Germline CDR1 LGHNA, CDR2 YNFKEQ. J gave up 8 bases and V 3 bases, and 6 bases lay outside the gene matches. The CDR3 is made up of 15 amino acids.

This clone was detected once. The chain employs TRBV6-4 and TRBJ2-7, with TRBD1 matching 9 bases. CDR1 MRHNA and CDR2 SNTAGT come from the germline V gene. The CDR3 contains 14 residues. J was trimmed by 3 bases and V by 5 bases; bases with no gene match: 5. CDR3 nucleotide sequence: TGTGCCAGCAGTCACCGGGACAGGGACTACGAGCAGTACTTC. It encodes CASSHRDRDYEQYF.

The chain couples TRBV19 to TRBJ2-1, with TRBD2 matching over 8 bases. Germline CDR1 LNHDA, CDR2 SQIVND (reference sequence). Trimming took 4 bases from V and 3 from J; bases not matched to a gene: 5. CDR3 length: 15 residues. This CDR3 is CASSRRTSFYNEQFF. Here the CDR3 DNA reads TGTGCCAGTAGTAGAAGGACTAGCTTCTACAATGAGCAGTTCTTC.

This chain links TRBV7-9 with TRBJ1-2; tentatively, D is TRBD1 (5 bases). The germline V gene has CDR1 SEHNR and CDR2 FQNEAQ (reference sequence). CDR3 size: 14 residues. Trimming stripped 1 base from V and 2 bases from J, with 8 bases between. This chain's CDR3 is CASSLVGVNYGYTF. CDR3 nucleotide sequence: TGTGCCAGCAGCTTAGTAGGGGTCAACTATGGCTACACCTTC.

This chain links TRBV27 with TRBJ2-4, with D possibly being TRBD1 (6 bases). The CDR3 is made up of 15 amino acids. Germline CDR1 reads MNHEY; CDR2 reads SMNVEV (reference sequence). Deletions cut 5 bases from V and 8 bases from J, with 19 bases between. CDR3 bases: TGTGCCAGCAGTAAACAAGACAGGCTTGGGGACATTCAGTACTTC. Its translation: CASSKQDRLGDIQYF.

V and J are TRBV6-4 and TRBJ1-4, with D unresolved. The CDR3 is 15 amino acids. The germline CDR1 and CDR2 sequences are MRHNA and SNTAGT. Trimming stripped 0 bases from V and 4 bases from J, with 9 bases between. CDR3 DNA sequence: TGTGCCAGCAGTGACTCCGGGGTCCATAATGAAAAACTGTTTTTT. Translating gives CASSDSGVHNEKLFF.

The J gene is TRBJ2-1, the V gene TRBV4-3; 12 positions match TRBD2. Germline loops: CDR1 LGHNA, CDR2 YSLEER. V lost 2 bases to trimming and J lost 0 bases; unmatched junction nucleotides: 11. The CDR3 runs to 20 residues. CDR3 sequence: CASSQPLAGGASSSYNEQFF. The CDR3 DNA sequence: TGCGCCAGCAGCCAACCACTAGCGGGAGGCGCTTCGAGCTCCTACAATGAGCAGTTCTTC.

This clone was found once. The chain recombines TRBV28 with TRBJ2-1, with TRBD1 as a possible D gene (5 bases). Trimming shortened V by 3 bases and J by 14 bases, and 17 bases separated the two germline ends. Germline V CDR1 and CDR2: MDHEN, SYDVKM. This CDR3 is 13 amino acids long. The CDR3 DNA follows: TGTGCCAGCAGTTTTGAAGGGGTAGACCCGAAGTTCTTC. Translating gives CASSFEGVDPKFF.

This rearrangement joins TRBV5-1 to TRBJ2-2, with D tentatively TRBD1 (5 bases). Germline V gene lookup returns CDR1 SGHRS and CDR2 YFSETQ. Trimming pared 4 bases from V and 5 bases from J, leaving 15 bases between. The CDR3 consists of 15 residues. The CDR3 sequence: CASSHRTSGTGELFF. The CDR3 DNA sequence: TGCGCCAGCAGCCACCGGACATCCGGTACCGGGGAGCTGTTTTTT.

The chain uses TRBV6-1 and TRBJ2-7, with 8 bases aligning to TRBD2. With V trimmed by 6 bases and J by 2 bases, 9 bases remained unmatched. The CDR3 length is 15 residues. CDR1 is MNHNS, CDR2 SASEGT, per germline. This CDR3 reads CASSALSGNAYEQYF. The CDR3 coding sequence is TGTGCCAGCAGCGCCCTTAGCGGGAACGCCTACGAGCAGTACTTC.

The CDR3 DNA reads as TGTGCCAGCAGCTTAGCAGGACGGGATTGGTTTAATGAAAAACTGTTTTTT. Translating it yields CASSLAGRDWFNEKLFF. This sequence joins TRBV13 and TRBJ1-4, with D unclear. Germline loops: CDR1 PRHDT, CDR2 FYEKMQ (reference sequence). V was pared by 1 base and J by 4 bases, with 16 bases between. The CDR3 length is 17 residues.

The chain couples TRBV2 to TRBJ1-1; 9 nucleotides agree with TRBD1. V shed 7 bases, J shed 0 bases, and the junction held 9 bases outside the gene matches. The CDR3 runs to 16 residues. Germline CDR1 is SNHLY and CDR2 is FYNNEI. In nucleotides, the CDR3 is TGTGCCAGCACCCAAAGACAGGGGGGGATGAACACTGAAGCTTTCTTT. Amino acids: CASTQRQGGMNTEAFF.

The gene calls are TRBV7-2 and TRBJ2-1; 9 bases agree with TRBD2. The CDR3 loop spans 19 amino acids. Trimming cost V 5 bases and J 3 bases; bases outside gene matches: 17. Germline V gene data show CDR1 as SGHTA and CDR2 as FQGNSA. CDR3 amino acids: CASSPPEAGGSSVYNEQFF. For the CDR3, the DNA is TGTGCCAGCAGCCCCCCGGAAGCGGGAGGCTCCTCTGTCTACAATGAGCAGTTCTTC. Complete variable domain (other parts from reference TRBV7-2 and TRBJ2-1): GAGVSQSPSNKVTEKGKDVELRCDPISGHTALYWYRQSLGQGLEFLIYFQGNSAPDKSGLPSDRFSAERTGGSVSTLTIQRTQQEDSAVYLCASSPPEAGGSSVYNEQFFGPGTRLTVL.